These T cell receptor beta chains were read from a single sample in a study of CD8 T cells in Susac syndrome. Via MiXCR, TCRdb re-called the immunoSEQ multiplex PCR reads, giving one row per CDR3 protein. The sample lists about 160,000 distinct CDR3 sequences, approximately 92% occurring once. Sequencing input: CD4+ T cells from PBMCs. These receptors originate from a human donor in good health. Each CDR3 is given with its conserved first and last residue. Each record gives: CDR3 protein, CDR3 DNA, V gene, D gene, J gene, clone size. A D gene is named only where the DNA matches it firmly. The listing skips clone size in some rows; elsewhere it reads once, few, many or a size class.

CDR3: CAWSFSQGNYEQYF; DNA: TGTGCCTGGAGTTTTTCCCAGGGAAACTACGAGCAGTACTTC; V: TRBV30; D: NA; J: TRBJ2-7; size: NA
CDR3: CASALKRSEGYTF; DNA: TGTGCCAGCGCACTAAAGCGGTCGGAGGGCTACACCTTC; V: TRBV6-6; D: NA; J: TRBJ1-2; size: NA
CDR3: CASSFHGDQPQHF; DNA: TGTGCCAGCAGTTTTCACGGTGATCAGCCCCAGCATTTT; V: TRBV12-3/TRBV12-4; D: NA; J: TRBJ1-5; size: NA
CDR3: CASSRSGGGENIQYF; DNA: TGCGCCAGCAGCCGATCAGGGGGGGGCGAAAACATTCAGTACTTC; V: TRBV5-1; D: NA; J: TRBJ2-4; size: NA
CDR3: CASSLELRSPEQYF; DNA: TGTGCCAGCAGTTTAGAGTTGAGGTCCCCCGAGCAGTACTTC; V: TRBV12-3/TRBV12-4; D: NA; J: TRBJ2-7; size: NA
CDR3: CASSEPGDPVYEQYF; DNA: TGTGCCAGCAGCGAGCCAGGGGACCCCGTCTACGAGCAGTACTTC; V: TRBV7-9; D: NA; J: TRBJ2-7; size: NA
CDR3: CASSQPRRGPYNEQFF; DNA: TGCGCCAGCAGCCAACCTCGGAGGGGCCCCTACAATGAGCAGTTCTTC; V: TRBV4-1; D: NA; J: TRBJ2-1; size: NA
CDR3: CATLDRVGTGELFF; DNA: TGTGCCACCCTGGACAGGGTGGGCACCGGGGAGCTGTTTTTT; V: TRBV27; D: TRBD1; J: TRBJ2-2; size: NA
CDR3: CASSQGEYNEQFF; DNA: TGCGCCAGCAGCCAGGGGGAGTACAATGAGCAGTTCTTC; V: TRBV5-1; D: TRBD1; J: TRBJ2-1; size: NA
CDR3: CASSYGDQAFF; DNA: TGCGCCAGCAGCTACGGGGATCAAGCTTTCTTT; V: TRBV5-1; D: NA; J: TRBJ1-1; size: NA
CDR3: CSVRSGGTEQFF; DNA: TGCAGCGTTCGTAGCGGGGGCACTGAGCAGTTCTTC; V: TRBV29-1; D: TRBD2; J: TRBJ2-1; size: NA
CDR3: CATNMGRDTQYF; DNA: TGTGCCACCAACATGGGGAGGGATACGCAGTATTTT; V: TRBV2; D: NA; J: TRBJ2-3; size: once
CDR3: CSAWPRGAGGYTF; DNA: TGCAGTGCTTGGCCCAGGGGGGCTGGAGGCTACACCTTC; V: TRBV20-1; D: TRBD1; J: TRBJ1-2; size: NA
CDR3: CASSQEGLPRNLYGYTF; DNA: TGTGCCAGCAGCCAAGAGGGCTTGCCGCGTAACCTCTATGGCTACACCTTC; V: TRBV3-1; D: NA; J: TRBJ1-2; size: once
CDR3: CASSYFTGPQETQYF; DNA: TGTGCCAGCAGTTACTTCACAGGTCCCCAAGAGACCCAGTACTTC; V: TRBV6-5; D: NA; J: TRBJ2-5; size: NA
CDR3: CASSLGQGGNSPLHF; DNA: TGTGCCAGCAGCCTAGGACAGGGGGGCAATTCACCCCTCCACTTT; V: TRBV7-2; D: TRBD1; J: TRBJ1-6; size: NA
CDR3: CSVSGSSNYGYTF; DNA: TGCAGCGTTTCAGGGTCCTCAAACTATGGCTACACCTTC; V: TRBV29-1; D: NA; J: TRBJ1-2; size: NA
CDR3: CASGLVRREQFF; DNA: TGTGCTAGTGGTTTGGTCCGCCGGGAGCAGTTCTTC; V: TRBV12-5; D: NA; J: TRBJ2-1; size: NA
CDR3: CASSYRKRALVNTEAFF; DNA: TGTGCCAGCAGTTACCGAAAGCGGGCCCTCGTGAACACTGAAGCTTTCTTT; V: TRBV6-5; D: NA; J: TRBJ1-1; size: once
CDR3: CASGLGLAGAYNEQFF; DNA: TGTGCCAGCGGCTTGGGACTAGCGGGCGCTTACAATGAGCAGTTCTTC; V: TRBV6-1; D: TRBD2; J: TRBJ2-1; size: NA